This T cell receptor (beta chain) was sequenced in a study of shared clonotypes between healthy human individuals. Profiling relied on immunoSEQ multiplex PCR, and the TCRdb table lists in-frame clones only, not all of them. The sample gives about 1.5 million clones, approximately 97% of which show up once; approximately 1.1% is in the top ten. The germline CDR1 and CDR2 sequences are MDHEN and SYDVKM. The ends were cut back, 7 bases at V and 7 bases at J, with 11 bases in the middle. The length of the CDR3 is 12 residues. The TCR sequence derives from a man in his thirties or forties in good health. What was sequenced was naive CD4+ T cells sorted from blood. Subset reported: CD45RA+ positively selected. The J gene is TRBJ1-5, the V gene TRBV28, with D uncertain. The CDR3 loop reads CASNMRRQPQHF. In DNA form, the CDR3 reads TGTGCCAGCAACATGCGACGCCAGCCCCAGCATTTT.